This T cell receptor beta chain came from a study of cytotoxic CD8 clonotypes in ibrutinib-treated CLL. CDR1 is LGHNA and CDR2 is YSLEER in the germline V gene. The CDR3 sequence is 21 residues long. Trimming removed 0 bases from V and 1 base from J, with 27 bases in between. Overall study findings and caveats: The clonality rise at ibrutinib response reflected private clonotype expansion. Clonality rose at ibrutinib response, held steady in sustained remission, and fell toward baseline at progression.

This clone was observed a single time. The antigen is not known. Sequencing used immunoSEQ multiplex PCR; TCRdb keeps in-frame clones, though not all of them. The sample shows about 300,000 clones, approximately 76% of them seen only once. The TCR was taken from a human donor with chronic lymphocytic leukemia. The source material was PBMCs, sampled at disease progression, from a patient treated with ibrutinib. The chain carries TRBV4-3 and TRBJ1-1; D might be TRBD1 (5 bases). The CDR3 DNA follows: TGCGCCAGCAGCCAAGATCTAAACCAAGACACATTCAGGACAAGGAACACTGAAGCTTTCTTT. As protein: CASSQDLNQDTFRTRNTEAFF.